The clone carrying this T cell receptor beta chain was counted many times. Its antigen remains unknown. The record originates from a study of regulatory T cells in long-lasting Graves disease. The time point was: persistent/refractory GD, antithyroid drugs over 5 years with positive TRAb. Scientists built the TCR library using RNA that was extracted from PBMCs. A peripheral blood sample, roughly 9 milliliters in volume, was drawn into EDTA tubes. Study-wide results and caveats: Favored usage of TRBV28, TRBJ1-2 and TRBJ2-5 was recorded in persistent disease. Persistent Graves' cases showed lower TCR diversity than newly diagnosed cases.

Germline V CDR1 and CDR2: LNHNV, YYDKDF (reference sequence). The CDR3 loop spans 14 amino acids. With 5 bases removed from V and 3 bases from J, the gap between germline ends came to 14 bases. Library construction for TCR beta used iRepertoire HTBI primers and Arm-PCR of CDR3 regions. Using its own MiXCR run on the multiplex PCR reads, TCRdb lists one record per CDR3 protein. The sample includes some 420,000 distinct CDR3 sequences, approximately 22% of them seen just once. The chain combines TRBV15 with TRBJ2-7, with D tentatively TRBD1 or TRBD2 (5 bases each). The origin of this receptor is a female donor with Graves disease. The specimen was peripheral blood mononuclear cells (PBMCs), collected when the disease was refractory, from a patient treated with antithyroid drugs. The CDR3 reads CATSPHRGGYEQYF. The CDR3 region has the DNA TGTGCCACCAGCCCCCACCGGGGCGGCTACGAGCAGTACTTC.